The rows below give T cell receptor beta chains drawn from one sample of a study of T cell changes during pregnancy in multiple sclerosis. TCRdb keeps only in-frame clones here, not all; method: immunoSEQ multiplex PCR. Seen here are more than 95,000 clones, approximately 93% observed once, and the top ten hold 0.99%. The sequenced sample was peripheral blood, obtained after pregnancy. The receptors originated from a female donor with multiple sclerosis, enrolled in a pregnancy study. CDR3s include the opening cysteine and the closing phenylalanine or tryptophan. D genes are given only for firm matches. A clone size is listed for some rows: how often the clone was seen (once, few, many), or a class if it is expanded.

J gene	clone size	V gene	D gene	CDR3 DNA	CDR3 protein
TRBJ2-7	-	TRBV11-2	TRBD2	TGTGCCAGCAGCTTCGCGGGAGGGCCCAAACCTACCTACGAGCAGTACTTC	CASSFAGGPKPTYEQYF
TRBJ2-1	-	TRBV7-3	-	TGTGCCAGCAGTTTAGGGGGGACCACATCCTACAATGAGCAGTTCTTC	CASSLGGTTSYNEQFF
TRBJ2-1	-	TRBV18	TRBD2	TGTGCCAGCTCACCACAGGGACTAGCGGGAGGCGGCAATGAGCAGTTCTTC	CASSPQGLAGGGNEQFF
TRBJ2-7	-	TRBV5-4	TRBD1	TGTGCCAGCAGCTTGAGACAGGGCTACGAGCAGTACTTC	CASSLRQGYEQYF
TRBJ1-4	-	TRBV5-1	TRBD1	TGCGCCAGCAGCTTGGGACAGGGAAATGAAAAACTGTTTTTT	CASSLGQGNEKLFF
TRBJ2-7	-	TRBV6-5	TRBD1	TGTGCCAGCAGCGCAGGGGGCACCTATTCCTACGAGCAGTACTTC	CASSAGGTYSYEQYF
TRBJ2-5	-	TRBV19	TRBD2	TGTGCCAGTAGTATAGGTAGCGGGAGGATAAGAGAGACCCAGTACTTC	CASSIGSGRIRETQYF
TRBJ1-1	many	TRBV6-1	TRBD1	TGTGCCAGCAGTGCCGGGACAGGGGGCACTGAAGCTTTCTTT	CASSAGTGGTEAFF
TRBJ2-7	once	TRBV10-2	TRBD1	TGCGCCAGCAGCAGACAGGGGTTCTCCTACGAGCAGTACTTC	CASSRQGFSYEQYF
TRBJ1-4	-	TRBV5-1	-	TGCGCCAGCACCCCCGGTAGAACTAATGAAAAACTGTTTTTT	CASTPGRTNEKLFF